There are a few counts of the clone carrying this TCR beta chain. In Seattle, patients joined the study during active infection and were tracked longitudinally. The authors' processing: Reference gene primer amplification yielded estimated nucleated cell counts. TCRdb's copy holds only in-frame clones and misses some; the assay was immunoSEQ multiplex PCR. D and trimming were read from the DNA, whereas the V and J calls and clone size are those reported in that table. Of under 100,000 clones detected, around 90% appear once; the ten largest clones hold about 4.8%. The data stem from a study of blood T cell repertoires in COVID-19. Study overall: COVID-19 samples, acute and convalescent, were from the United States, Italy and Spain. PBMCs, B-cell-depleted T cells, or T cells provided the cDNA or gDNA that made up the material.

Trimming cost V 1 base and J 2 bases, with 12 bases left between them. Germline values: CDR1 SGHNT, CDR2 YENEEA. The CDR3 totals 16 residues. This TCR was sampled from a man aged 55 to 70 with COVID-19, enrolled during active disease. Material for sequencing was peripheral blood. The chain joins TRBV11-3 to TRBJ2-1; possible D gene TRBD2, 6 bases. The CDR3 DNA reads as TGTGCCAGCAGCTTAGTAGCTCTAGCGCCCTACAATGAGCAGTTCTTC. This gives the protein CASSLVALAPYNEQFF.